The 3 T cell receptor beta chains below were found in one sample sequenced in a study of T-cell reconstitution after alpha-beta-depleted transplantation in children. Unique molecular identifiers were incorporated into the prepared TCRbeta library. TCRdb processed the PCR reads anew with MiXCR; each CDR3 protein has one entry. The data contain approximately 500,000 distinct CDR3 sequences, over 25% of them singletons. The sequencing here drew on PBMCs, taken before TCRalphabeta/CD19-depleted stem cell transplant. The origin of the receptors is a boy under two years old with Wiskott-Aldrich syndrome, due to receive a stem cell transplant.

The CDR3 nucleotides read TGCAGCGTGCCGGGACTAGAGAAAGTACAAGAGACCCAGTACTTC. Amino acid sequence: CSVPGLEKVQETQYF. V is TRBV29-1 and J is TRBJ2-5, with 8 bases lining up with TRBD2. This CDR3 comprises 15 residues. Germline lookup yields CDR1 SQVTM and CDR2 ANQGSEA. After removal of 6 bases from V and 2 bases from J, the junction contained 11 bases not matched to a gene. Based on the CDR3 plus reference TRBV29-1 and TRBJ2-5, the full variable domain is SAVISQKPSRDICQRGTSLTIQCQVDSQVTMMFWYRQQPGQSLTLIATANQGSEATYESGFVIDKFPISRPNLTFSTLTVSNMSPEDSSIYLCSVPGLEKVQETQYFGPGTRLLVL.

This chain uses TRBV11-1 with TRBJ2-3; 9 bases fit TRBD2. V was pared by 7 bases and J by 7 bases, with 12 bases of the junction left unmatched. Looked up from germline, CDR1 is SGHAT and CDR2 is FQDESV (reference sequence). The length of the CDR3 is 15 residues. CDR3 loop: CASTAPGTSIYTQYF. CDR3 DNA: TGTGCCAGCACCGCCCCGGGGACTAGCATATATACGCAGTATTTT.

DNA for the CDR3: TGTGCCACCAGCACCCACCCTCGAGAGACCCAGTACTTC. Amino acid sequence: CATSTHPRETQYF. This sequence joins TRBV15 and TRBJ2-5, with no clear D. The CDR3 consists of 13 residues. CDR1 and CDR2 from the germline V gene are LNHNV and YYDKDF (reference sequence). Deletions cut 4 bases from V and 4 bases from J, with 10 bases between.